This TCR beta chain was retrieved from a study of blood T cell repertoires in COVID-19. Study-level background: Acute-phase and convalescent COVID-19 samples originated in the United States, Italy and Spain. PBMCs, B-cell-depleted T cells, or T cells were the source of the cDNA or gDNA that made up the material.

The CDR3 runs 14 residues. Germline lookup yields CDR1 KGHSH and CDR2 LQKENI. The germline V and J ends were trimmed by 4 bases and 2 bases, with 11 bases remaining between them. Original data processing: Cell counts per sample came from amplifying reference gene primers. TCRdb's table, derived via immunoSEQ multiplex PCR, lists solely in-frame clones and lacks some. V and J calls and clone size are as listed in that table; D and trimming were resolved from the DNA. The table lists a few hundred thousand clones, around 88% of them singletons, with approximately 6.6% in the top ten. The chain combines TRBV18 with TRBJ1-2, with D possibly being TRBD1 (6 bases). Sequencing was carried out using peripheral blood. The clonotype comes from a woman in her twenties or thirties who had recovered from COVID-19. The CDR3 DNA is TGTGCCAGCTCACTCGACAGGCAGAACTATGGCTACACCTTC. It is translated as CASSLDRQNYGYTF.